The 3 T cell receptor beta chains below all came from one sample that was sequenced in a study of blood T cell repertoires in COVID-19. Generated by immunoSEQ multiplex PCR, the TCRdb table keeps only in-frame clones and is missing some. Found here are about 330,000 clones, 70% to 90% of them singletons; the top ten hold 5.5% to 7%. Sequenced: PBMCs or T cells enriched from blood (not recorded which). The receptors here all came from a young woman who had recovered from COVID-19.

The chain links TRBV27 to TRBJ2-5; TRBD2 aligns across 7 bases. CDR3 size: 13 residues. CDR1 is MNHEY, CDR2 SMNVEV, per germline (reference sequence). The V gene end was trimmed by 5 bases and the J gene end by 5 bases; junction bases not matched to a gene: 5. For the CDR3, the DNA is TGTGCCAGCAGTCGGGGGGAGGGGGAGACCCAGTACTTC. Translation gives CASSRGEGETQYF.

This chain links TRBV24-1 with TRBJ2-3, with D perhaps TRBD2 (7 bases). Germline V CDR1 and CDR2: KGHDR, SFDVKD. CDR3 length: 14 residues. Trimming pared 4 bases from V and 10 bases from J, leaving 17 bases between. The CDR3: CATSERGAPYPQYF. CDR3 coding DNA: TGTGCCACCAGTGAACGGGGGGCCCCATACCCGCAGTATTTT.

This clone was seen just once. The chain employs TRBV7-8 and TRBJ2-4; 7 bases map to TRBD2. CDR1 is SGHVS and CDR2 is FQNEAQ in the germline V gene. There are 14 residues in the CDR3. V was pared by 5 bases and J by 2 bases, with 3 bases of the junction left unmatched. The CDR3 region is CASSPSGTKNIQYF. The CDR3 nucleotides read TGTGCCAGCAGCCCTAGCGGAACCAAAAACATTCAGTACTTC.